What follows is one T cell receptor beta chain and its context. V was clipped by 1 base and J by 0 bases, with 13 bases between them. In germline, CDR1 is SGHTA, CDR2 FQGNSA. The CDR3 is 16 residues long. Assay used: immunoSEQ multiplex PCR; TCRdb lists only in-frame clones, some missing. This sample carries 250,000 or so clones, roughly 87% of them seen once, and the ten largest clones take roughly 0.8%. The data belong to a study of blood T cell repertoires in COVID-19. The sequencing sample was made of peripheral blood. This TCR was sampled from a woman aged 25 to 39 with acute or convalescent COVID-19. The rearrangement links TRBV7-2 to TRBJ2-7; weak D call: TRBD2 (5 bases). Written as DNA, the CDR3 is TGTGCCAGCAGCTTAGTGTCCAGCGGCCGCTCCTACGAGCAGTACTTC. This gives the protein CASSLVSSGRSYEQYF.